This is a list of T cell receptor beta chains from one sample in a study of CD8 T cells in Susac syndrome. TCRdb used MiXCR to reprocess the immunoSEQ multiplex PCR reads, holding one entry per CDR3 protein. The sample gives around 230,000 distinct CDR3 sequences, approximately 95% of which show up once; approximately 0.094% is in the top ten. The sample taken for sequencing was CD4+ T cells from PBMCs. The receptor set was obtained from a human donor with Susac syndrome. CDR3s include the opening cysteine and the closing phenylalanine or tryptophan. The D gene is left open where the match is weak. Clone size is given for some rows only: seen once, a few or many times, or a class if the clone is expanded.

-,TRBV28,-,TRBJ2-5,CASSLAQATETQYF,TGTGCCAGCAGTTTAGCCCAGGCTACGGAGACCCAGTACTTC
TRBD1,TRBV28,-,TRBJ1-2,CASSLPNRGPPYGYTF,TGTGCCAGCAGTCTTCCAAACAGGGGGCCACCCTATGGCTACACCTTC
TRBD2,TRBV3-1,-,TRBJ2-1,CASSRRSSGKYNEQFF,TGTGCCAGCAGCCGCAGATCTAGCGGGAAATACAATGAGCAGTTCTTC
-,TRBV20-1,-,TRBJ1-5,CSARDGAFRNQPQHF,TGCAGTGCTAGAGATGGGGCCTTTCGTAATCAGCCCCAGCATTTT
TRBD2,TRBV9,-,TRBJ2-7,CASSGLSGSQEQYF,TGTGCCAGCAGCGGCCTTAGCGGGAGTCAAGAGCAGTACTTC
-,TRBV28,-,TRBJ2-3,CAITGTFRDTQYF,TGTGCCATCACCGGGACATTCAGAGATACGCAGTATTTT
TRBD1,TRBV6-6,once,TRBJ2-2,CASSPVGQPTGELFF,TGTGCCAGCAGTCCGGTGGGACAGCCTACCGGGGAGCTGTTTTTT
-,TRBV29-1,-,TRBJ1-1,CSVEDGRNTEAFF,TGCAGCGTTGAAGATGGCAGGAACACTGAAGCTTTCTTT
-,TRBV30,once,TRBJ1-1,CAWSGLALRDTEAFF,TGTGCCTGGAGTGGCCTGGCCCTGCGGGACACTGAAGCTTTCTTT
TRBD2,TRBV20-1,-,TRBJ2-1,CSALTSGSSSYNEQFF,TGCAGTGCTCTGACTAGCGGGTCTAGCTCCTACAATGAGCAGTTCTTC
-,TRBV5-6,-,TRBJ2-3,CASSLAIFTDTQYF,TGTGCCAGCAGCTTGGCCATCTTCACAGATACGCAGTATTTT
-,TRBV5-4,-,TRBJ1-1,CASTLDGHTGTEAFF,TGTGCCAGCACCCTGGACGGACACACGGGCACTGAAGCTTTCTTT
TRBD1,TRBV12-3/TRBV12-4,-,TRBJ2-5,CASSPDRGLGETQYF,TGTGCCAGCAGCCCGGACAGGGGGCTAGGGGAGACCCAGTACTTC
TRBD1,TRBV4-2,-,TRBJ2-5,CASSQGRGPATQYF,TGTGCCAGCAGCCAAGGCAGGGGGCCGGCGACCCAGTACTTC
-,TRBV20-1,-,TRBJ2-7,CSARSRDHEQYF,TGCAGTGCTAGGTCCAGGGACCACGAGCAGTACTTC
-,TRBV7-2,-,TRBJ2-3,CASSSVPRGQTTDTQYF,TGTGCCAGCAGCTCCGTCCCTCGCGGGCAGACCACAGATACGCAGTATTTT
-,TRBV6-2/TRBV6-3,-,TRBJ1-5,CASSTGRRTQHF,TGTGCCAGCAGCACCGGAAGGCGAACCCAGCATTTT
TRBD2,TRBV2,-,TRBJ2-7,CASTGGLAPTYEQYF,TGTGCCAGCACCGGAGGACTAGCGCCCACCTACGAGCAGTACTTC
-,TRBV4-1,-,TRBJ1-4,CASSRDEKLFF,TGCGCCAGCAGCCGTGACGAAAAACTGTTTTTT
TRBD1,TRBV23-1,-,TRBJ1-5,CASSQSGQGAGQPQHF,TGCGCCAGCAGTCAATCCGGACAGGGGGCAGGTCAGCCCCAGCATTTT
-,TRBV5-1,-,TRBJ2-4,CASSPSSGNIQYF,TGCGCCAGCAGCCCCTCCTCGGGGAACATTCAGTACTTC
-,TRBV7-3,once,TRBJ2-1,CASSLFSRGKKSLINNEQFF,TGTGCCAGCAGCTTATTCTCCAGGGGTAAAAAGAGTCTTATAAACAATGAGCAGTTCTTC
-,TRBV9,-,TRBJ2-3,CASSVRVADTQYF,TGTGCCAGCAGCGTAAGGGTAGCAGATACGCAGTATTTT